A single sample gave rise to the 18 T cell receptor beta chains below, sequenced in a study of cytomegalovirus exposure and HLA in healthy donors. The PCR used 60 Vbeta and 13 Jbeta primers. Sequenced by immunoSEQ multiplex PCR; TCRdb stores in-frame clones only, minus some. The sample lists about 130,000 clones; about three quarters were seen once. Sample: PBMCs. These receptors were taken from a young woman in good health and CMV-seronegative.

V and J are TRBV27 and TRBJ1-3; TRBD1 is a possible D gene (5 bases). The V end lost 5 bases, the J end lost 0 bases, and 23 bases lay between the germline ends. Germline V gene lookup returns CDR1 MNHEY and CDR2 SMNVEV (reference sequence). There are 19 residues in the CDR3. The DNA of the CDR3 is TGTGCCAGCAGTCCCCTAAAGTTGCTGGCAGGGTTCTCTGGAAACACCATATATTTT. Protein: CASSPLKLLAGFSGNTIYF.

The rearrangement joins TRBV30 to TRBJ2-7, with D perhaps matching TRBD1 (6 bases). The CDR3 runs to 15 residues. V was trimmed by 3 bases and J by 3 bases, leaving 18 bases between them. Germline V gene lookup returns CDR1 GTSNPN and CDR2 SVGIG (reference sequence). This CDR3 is CAWSSPTGSGYEQYF. The CDR3 bases are TGTGCCTGGAGCAGTCCGACAGGCAGCGGCTACGAGCAGTACTTC.

This clone was found once. The chain uses TRBV6-5 and TRBJ2-3; TRBD2 matches at 7 bases. The V gene end was trimmed by 3 bases and the J gene end by 7 bases; junction bases not matched to a gene: 7. Germline V gene sequence: CDR1 MNHEY, CDR2 SVGAGI. CDR3 length: 14 amino acids. This chain's CDR3 is CASSYREGLHTQYF. CDR3 nucleotides: TGTGCCAGCAGTTATAGGGAGGGCCTGCATACGCAGTATTTT.

This sequence joins TRBV7-9 and TRBJ2-3, with 9 bases aligning to TRBD1. The length of the CDR3 is 16 residues. V shed 3 bases and J 0 bases; nucleotides not matched to a gene: 4. Per germline, CDR1 SEHNR and CDR2 FQNEAQ (reference sequence). The CDR3 DNA follows: TGTGCCAGCAGCTTTGTGACAGGGGGGAGCACAGATACGCAGTATTTT. This gives the protein CASSFVTGGSTDTQYF.

The rearrangement links TRBV14 to TRBJ2-5; 8 bases are shared with TRBD2. The germline gives CDR1 SGHDN, CDR2 FVKESK. The V and J ends lost 4 bases and 6 bases, in that order; junction bases with no gene match: 19. CDR3 length equals 18 residues. CDR3 nucleotide sequence: TGTGCCAGCAGCCTAGAGGGCACAACTAGCGGAGTGGGGAAGACCCAGTACTTC. Its translation is CASSLEGTTSGVGKTQYF.

The chain uses TRBV5-1 and TRBJ2-6; 11 bases agree with TRBD1. The V segment lost 10 bases and the J segment 0 bases; nucleotides outside the gene matches: 3. Germline CDR1 SGHRS, CDR2 YFSETQ. CDR3 length: 15 amino acids. As DNA, the CDR3 is TGCGCCGTCGGACAGGGGGCCTCTGGGGCCAACGTCCTGACTTTC. This sequence encodes CAVGQGASGANVLTF.

This clone has a handful of counts. The chain employs TRBV6-1 and TRBJ1-2, with 7 bases that match TRBD1. The junction had 5 bases not matched to a gene; V was cut back by 6 bases and J by 1 base. Germline CDR1 reads MNHNS; CDR2 reads SASEGT. This CDR3 is built from 14 residues. CDR3 sequence (DNA): TGTGCCAGCAGGCCGGGACAGCTTAACTATGGCTACACCTTC. Its translation: CASRPGQLNYGYTF.

This chain links TRBV5-4 with TRBJ2-2, with TRBD2 matching over 8 bases. From germline, CDR1 is SGHNT and CDR2 YYREEE (reference sequence). Trimming cost V 0 bases and J 7 bases; bases outside gene matches: 11. CDR3 length: 17 residues. The CDR3 loop is CASSLGSIAGKGGELFF. CDR3 nucleotide sequence: TGTGCCAGCAGCTTGGGATCGATAGCGGGAAAGGGCGGGGAGCTGTTTTTT.

J is TRBJ2-7 and V is TRBV11-2; TRBD1 might be the D (6 bases). V gave up 5 bases and J gave up 3 bases, with 20 bases separating them. Germline CDR1 and CDR2: SGHAT and FQNNGV. The CDR3 is made up of 16 amino acids. DNA of the CDR3: TGTGCCAGCAGCCTACCCCCAGGGGATTCAGGCTACGAGCAGTACTTC. This gives the protein CASSLPPGDSGYEQYF.

About this clone: The junction and the germline gene differ at one end; a read error may be behind it. The genes are TRBV6-6 and TRBJ2-5, with D possibly TRBD2 on 5 matching bases. CDR1 is MNHNY and CDR2 is SVGAGI in the germline V gene (reference sequence). The CDR3 has 12 residues. CDR3 nucleotide sequence: TGTGCCAGCAGTAACTCCCGGGGGACCCAGTACTTC. Protein product: CASSNSRGTQYF.

The chain carries TRBV6-6 and TRBJ2-7, with D perhaps matching TRBD1 (5 bases). Germline CDR1 MNHNY, CDR2 SVGAGI (reference sequence). The CDR3 is 15 residues long. Trimming stripped 3 bases from V and 1 base from J, with 13 bases between. The CDR3 loop reads CASSYSTGTSYEQYF. The CDR3, as DNA: TGTGCCAGCAGTTATAGCACAGGAACGTCCTACGAGCAGTACTTC.

In its sample, this clone was seen a few times. V is TRBV10-1 and J is TRBJ2-3; 10 positions agree with TRBD2. Germline CDR1 is WNHNN and CDR2 is SYGVQD (reference sequence). V shed 2 bases, J shed 2 bases, and the junction held 1 base outside the gene matches. This CDR3 has 15 amino acids. CDR3 coding DNA: TGCGCCAGCAGTGAGGGACTAGCGGACACAGATACGCAGTATTTT. This translates into CASSEGLADTDTQYF.

The chain recombines TRBV9 with TRBJ2-3; TRBD2 is a possible D gene (6 bases). Trimming removed 5 bases from V and 0 bases from J, with 10 bases in between. The CDR3 is 14 amino acids. Germline values: CDR1 SGDLS, CDR2 YYNGEE. CDR3 nucleotide sequence: TGTGCCAGCAGGGGTCGGGGGAGCACAGATACGCAGTATTTT. It is translated as CASRGRGSTDTQYF.

This clone has just a few counts. The rearrangement links TRBV29-1 to TRBJ1-1, with 9 bases identical to TRBD1. V was clipped by 6 bases and J by 7 bases; unmatched bases: 15. This CDR3 comprises 15 residues. Germline CDR1 and CDR2: SQVTM and ANQGSEA. The CDR3 reads CSVCPEQGAPVEAFF. In DNA form, the CDR3 reads TGCAGCGTATGCCCGGAACAGGGGGCGCCGGTTGAAGCTTTCTTT.

The chain combines TRBV7-9 with TRBJ2-7; unclear D gene. This CDR3 region has 11 residues. V lost 4 bases and J 2 bases, leaving 3 bases between the germline ends. Looked up from germline, CDR1 is SEHNR and CDR2 is FQNEAQ (reference sequence). CDR3 in amino acids: CASSSAYEQYF. The CDR3 coding sequence is TGTGCCAGCAGCTCCGCCTACGAGCAGTACTTC.

The chain couples TRBV6-5 to TRBJ1-1, with D possibly matching TRBD1 (5 bases). CDR3 length equals 11 residues. Trimming took 8 bases from V and 7 from J, leaving 11 bases between them. Germline V CDR1 and CDR2: MNHEY, SVGAGI. The CDR3 region has the DNA TGTGCCAGCTCTCGGGGGTATGAAGCTTTCTTT. Translating it yields CASSRGYEAFF.

This chain connects TRBV30 to TRBJ2-7, with D perhaps TRBD2 (5 bases). V was clipped by 3 bases and J by 3 bases, with 12 bases between them. The CDR3 sequence is 13 residues long. Germline CDR1 GTSNPN, CDR2 SVGIG (reference sequence). CDR3 amino acids: CAWSTSRDYEQYF. DNA of the CDR3: TGTGCCTGGAGCACCTCACGGGACTACGAGCAGTACTTC.

The chain uses TRBV6-1 and TRBJ2-1; TRBD2 agrees at 10 bases. Germline CDR1 and CDR2: MNHNS and SASEGT. The CDR3 covers 14 residues. The V gene end was trimmed by 2 bases and the J gene end by 10 bases; junction bases not matched to a gene: 5. The CDR3 sequence: CASSESGRAWEQFF. The CDR3 DNA is TGTGCCAGCAGTGAAAGCGGGAGGGCCTGGGAGCAGTTCTTC.